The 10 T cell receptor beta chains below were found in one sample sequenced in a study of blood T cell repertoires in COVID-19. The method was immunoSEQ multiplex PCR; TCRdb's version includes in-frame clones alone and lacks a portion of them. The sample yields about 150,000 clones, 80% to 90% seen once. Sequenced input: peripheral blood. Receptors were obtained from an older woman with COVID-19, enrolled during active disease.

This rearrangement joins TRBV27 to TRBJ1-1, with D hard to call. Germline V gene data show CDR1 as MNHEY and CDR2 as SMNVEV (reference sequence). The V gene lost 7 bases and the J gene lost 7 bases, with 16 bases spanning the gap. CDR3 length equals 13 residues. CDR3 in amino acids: CASMSLTTGEAFF. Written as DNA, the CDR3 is TGTGCCAGCATGTCCCTAACGACGGGTGAAGCTTTCTTT.

CDR3 sequence: CASSFAGVENYGYTF. DNA for the CDR3: TGTGCCAGCAGTTTCGCAGGGGTAGAAAACTATGGCTACACCTTC. The gene calls are TRBV27 and TRBJ1-2, with D maybe TRBD1 (6 bases). This CDR3 has 15 residues. Germline CDR1 is MNHEY and CDR2 is SMNVEV (reference sequence). Trimming left V 3 bases short and J 2 bases short, with 13 bases between.

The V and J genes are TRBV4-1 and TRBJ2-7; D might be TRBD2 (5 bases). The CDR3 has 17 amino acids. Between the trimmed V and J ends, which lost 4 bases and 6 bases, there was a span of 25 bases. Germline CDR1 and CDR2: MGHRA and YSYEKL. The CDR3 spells CASSPPITEAPIGEQYF. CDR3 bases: TGCGCCAGCAGCCCCCCCATTACGGAGGCGCCGATTGGCGAGCAGTACTTC.

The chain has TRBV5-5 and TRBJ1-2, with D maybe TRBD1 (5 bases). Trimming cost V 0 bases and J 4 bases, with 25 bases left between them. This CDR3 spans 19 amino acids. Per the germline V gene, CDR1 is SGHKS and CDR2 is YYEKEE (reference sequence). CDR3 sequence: CASSLGGTPGAGLLYGYTF. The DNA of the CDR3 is TGTGCCAGCAGCTTGGGAGGGACTCCCGGGGCAGGCCTACTCTATGGCTACACCTTC.

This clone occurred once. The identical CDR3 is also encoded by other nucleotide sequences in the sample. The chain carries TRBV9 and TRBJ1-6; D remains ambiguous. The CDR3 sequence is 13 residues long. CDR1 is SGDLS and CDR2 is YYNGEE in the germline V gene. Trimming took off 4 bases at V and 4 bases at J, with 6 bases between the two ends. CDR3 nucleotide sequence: TGTGCCAGCAGCCCTCTTTATAATTCACCCCTCCACTTT. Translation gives CASSPLYNSPLHF.

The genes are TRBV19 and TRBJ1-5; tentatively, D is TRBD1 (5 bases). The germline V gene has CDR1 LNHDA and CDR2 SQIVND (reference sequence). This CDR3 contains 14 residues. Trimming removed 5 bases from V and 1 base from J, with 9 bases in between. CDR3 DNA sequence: TGTGCCAGTAGTGTCGACAGCAGCAATCAGCCCCAGCATTTT. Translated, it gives CASSVDSSNQPQHF.

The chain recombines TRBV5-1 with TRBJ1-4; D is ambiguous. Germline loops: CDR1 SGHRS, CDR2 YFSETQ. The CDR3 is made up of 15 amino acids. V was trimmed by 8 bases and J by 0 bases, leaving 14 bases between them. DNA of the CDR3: TGCGCCAGTTGCCGCGTTACTGCAACTAATGAAAAACTGTTTTTT. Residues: CASCRVTATNEKLFF. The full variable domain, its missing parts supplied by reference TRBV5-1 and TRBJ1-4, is KAGVTQTPRYLIKTRGQQVTLSCSPISGHRSVSWYQQTPGQGLQFLFEYFSETQRNKGNFPGRFSGRQFSNSRSEMNVSTLELGDSALYLCASCRVTATNEKLFFGSGTQLSVL.

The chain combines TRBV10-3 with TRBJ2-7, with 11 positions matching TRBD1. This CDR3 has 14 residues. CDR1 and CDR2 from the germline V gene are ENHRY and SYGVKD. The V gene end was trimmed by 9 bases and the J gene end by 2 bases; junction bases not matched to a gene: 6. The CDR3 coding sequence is TGTGCCATATCGGGACAGGGGGTTGCCTACGAGCAGTACGTC. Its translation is CAISGQGVAYEQYV.

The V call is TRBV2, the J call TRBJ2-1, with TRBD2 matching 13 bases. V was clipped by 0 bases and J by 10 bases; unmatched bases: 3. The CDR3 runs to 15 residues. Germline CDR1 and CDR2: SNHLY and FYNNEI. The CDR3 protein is CASSEAWTSGGEQFF. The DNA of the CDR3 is TGTGCCAGCAGTGAAGCGTGGACTAGCGGGGGAGAGCAGTTCTTC.

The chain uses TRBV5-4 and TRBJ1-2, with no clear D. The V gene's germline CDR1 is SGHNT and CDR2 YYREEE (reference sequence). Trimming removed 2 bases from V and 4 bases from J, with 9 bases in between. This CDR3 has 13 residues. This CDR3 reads CASSLEKFYGYTF. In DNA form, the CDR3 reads TGTGCCAGCAGCTTAGAGAAATTCTATGGCTACACCTTC.